This passage covers 15 T cell receptor beta chains from one sample sequenced in a study of post-analysis software for immune sequencing data. Carried by the TCR beta cDNA libraries were unique molecular identifiers. TCRdb re-called the PCR reads through MiXCR, storing one row per CDR3 protein. The table records some 160,000 distinct CDR3 sequences, around 36% of them present only once. Sequenced here: blood, sampled after autologous hematopoietic stem cell transplantation. These receptors all come from a girl between 5 and 17 years old with multiple sclerosis.

The chain couples TRBV6-5 to TRBJ2-1; 7 bases are shared with TRBD1. Germline loops: CDR1 MNHEY, CDR2 SVGAGI. This CDR3 contains 16 residues. V was clipped by 4 bases and J by 8 bases; unmatched bases: 14. The CDR3 DNA is TGTGCCAGCAGTTGGGGGATTACAGGGGAAAGGGATGAGCAGTTCTTC. The encoded protein is CASSWGITGERDEQFF.

This clonotype was seen more than once but under ten times. The CDR3 sequence is CASSAVPGVGGETQYF. CDR3 DNA: TGTGCCAGCAGCGCCGTACCAGGAGTAGGAGGGGAGACCCAGTACTTC. V usage is TRBV9 and J usage is TRBJ2-5; D is perhaps TRBD2 (6 bases). Trimming stripped 3 bases from V and 5 bases from J, with 20 bases between. CDR3 length: 16 amino acids. Per germline, CDR1 SGDLS and CDR2 YYNGEE.

This clonotype was seen more than once but under ten times. The rearrangement links TRBV27 to TRBJ1-2; TRBD1 matches at 9 bases. The CDR3 has 14 amino acids. Trimming cost V 5 bases and J 6 bases; bases outside gene matches: 7. CDR1 MNHEY and CDR2 SMNVEV come from the germline V gene (reference sequence). Written as DNA, the CDR3 is TGTGCCAGCAGTCCCCGGACAGGGGATAATGGCTACACCTTC. The encoded protein is CASSPRTGDNGYTF.

The chain uses TRBV28 and TRBJ2-7; D may match TRBD1 or TRBD2 (5 bases each). This CDR3 spans 15 amino acids. Germline V gives CDR1 MDHEN, CDR2 SYDVKM. Trimming took off 2 bases at V and 0 bases at J, with 11 bases between the two ends. Here the CDR3 reads CASSLGAGLSYEQYF. CDR3 in DNA: TGTGCCAGCAGTTTAGGGGCGGGCCTCTCCTACGAGCAGTACTTC.

This clonotype was recorded a few times. The rearrangement joins TRBV7-2 to TRBJ1-5; D uncertain. Trimming left V 1 base short and J 5 bases short, with 9 bases between. The CDR3 has 14 residues. The V gene's germline CDR1 is SGHTA and CDR2 FQGNSA. The CDR3 DNA reads as TGTGCCAGCAGCTTAGTGGGTTCCGATCAGCCCCAGCATTTT. Protein product: CASSLVGSDQPQHF.

This clonotype was seen more than once but under ten times. V is TRBV7-8 and J is TRBJ2-7; a possible D gene is TRBD2 (6 bases). Germline CDR1 SGHVS, CDR2 FQNEAQ. The CDR3 totals 15 residues. Trimming left V 5 bases short and J 5 bases short, with 19 bases between. This chain's CDR3 is CASSLGSTSGHEQYF. DNA of the CDR3: TGTGCCAGCAGCCTAGGGTCGACTAGTGGGCACGAGCAGTACTTC.

The gene calls are TRBV27 and TRBJ2-5; D is unclear. Trimming left V 2 bases short and J 2 bases short, with 9 bases between. This CDR3 has 14 amino acids. The germline V gene has CDR1 MNHEY and CDR2 SMNVEV (reference sequence). The DNA for the CDR3 is TGTGCCAGCAGTTTAAAACGGCCACAAGAGACCCAGTACTTC. This codes for CASSLKRPQETQYF.

This clonotype was observed a handful of times. The rearrangement uses TRBV4-3 and TRBJ2-7, with D perhaps TRBD1 or TRBD2 (6 bases each). Between the trimmed V and J ends, which lost 0 bases and 4 bases, there was a span of 13 bases. There are 15 residues in the CDR3. Per germline, CDR1 LGHNA and CDR2 YSLEER. The CDR3 DNA is TGCGCCAGCAGCCAAGAGCCGGGGGCTCTTTACGAGCAGTACTTC. Amino acid sequence: CASSQEPGALYEQYF.

The genes are TRBV28 and TRBJ1-2; 7 nucleotides match TRBD1. The CDR3 extends over 13 amino acids. Trimming at V came to 6 bases and at J to 4 bases, leaving 5 bases not matched to a gene. Germline CDR1 is MDHEN and CDR2 is SYDVKM. The CDR3 protein is CASRARDSYGYTF. As DNA, the CDR3 is TGTGCCAGCAGGGCCCGGGACAGCTATGGCTACACCTTC.

As to this clonotype: The junction departs from germline at one end; a sequencing error may be responsible. V gene TRBV12-3 or TRBV12-4 combines with J gene TRBJ1-2; D remains ambiguous. The CDR3 extends over 12 amino acids. CDR3 amino acids: CASTQRGYDYTF. Here the CDR3 DNA reads TGTGCCAGCACCCAACGAGGGTATGACTACACCTTC.

This chain uses TRBV2 with TRBJ2-1; tentative D call: TRBD2 (6 bases). The CDR3 is 18 amino acids. Per the germline V gene, CDR1 is SNHLY and CDR2 is FYNNEI. Trimming removed 4 bases at V and 2 bases at J, with 21 bases between. CDR3 nucleotide sequence: TGTGCCAGCAGTGTTATCGCTCCTAGCGCAAGCCCCTACAATGAGCAGTTCTTC. Its translation: CASSVIAPSASPYNEQFF.

Only one count was recorded for this clonotype. The V call is TRBV7-9, the J call TRBJ1-6, with D possibly being TRBD1 (6 bases). The germline V and J ends were trimmed by 4 bases and 7 bases, with 17 bases remaining between them. There are 16 residues in the CDR3. Germline V gene sequence: CDR1 SEHNR, CDR2 FQNEAQ (reference sequence). CDR3 in DNA: TGTGCCAGCAGCTGGGGAGTTGGGGGGGCCAATTCACCCCTCCACTTT. Encoded protein: CASSWGVGGANSPLHF.

The gene calls are TRBV20-1 and TRBJ2-1; D is uncertain. CDR3 length: 11 amino acids. Trimming cost V 4 bases and J 2 bases, with 3 bases left between them. CDR1 is DFQATT, CDR2 SNEGSKA, per germline (reference sequence). Here the CDR3 DNA reads TGCAGTGCTAAAACCTACAATGAGCAGTTCTTC. This gives the protein CSAKTYNEQFF.

This clonotype was recorded a few times. The CDR3 nucleotides are TGTGCCAGCAGTTTATCCCGAATCCTAGCGGGGGAGACCCAGTACTTC. Amino acids: CASSLSRILAGETQYF. V gene TRBV12-3 or TRBV12-4 combines with J gene TRBJ2-5; 9 nucleotides match TRBD2. CDR3 length: 16 amino acids. Losses at the gene ends were 2 bases for V and 5 bases for J; bases not matched to a gene: 9.

The V gene is TRBV6-5, the J gene TRBJ2-7; possible D gene TRBD2, 5 bases. The CDR3 spans 12 residues. V lost 6 bases and J lost 6, with 12 bases in between. Germline CDR1 MNHEY, CDR2 SVGAGI. CDR3 coding DNA: TGTGCCAGCAGAAGACGGGATTCCGAGCAGTACTTC. Its protein is CASRRRDSEQYF.